This entry lists 20 T cell receptor beta chains sequenced from one sample in a study of CD8 T cells in ankylosing spondylitis. TCRdb reanalysed the 5' RACE reads using MiXCR and keeps one entry per CDR3 protein. Altogether about 30,000 distinct CDR3 sequences are present, less than 40% being singletons, with the ten largest covering 45%. Sequenced sample: synovial fluid, either unsorted or a sorted T cell fraction (not recorded which). Receptor source: a male donor with ankylosing spondylitis.

The rearrangement joins TRBV20-1 to TRBJ1-5; weak D call: TRBD1 (5 bases). CDR3 size: 15 residues. Germline V gives CDR1 DFQATT, CDR2 SNEGSKA (reference sequence). The V gene lost 0 bases and the J gene lost 4 bases, with 13 bases spanning the gap. CDR3 DNA sequence: TGCAGTGCTAGAGAGAGCGGGACTCTTAATCAGCCCCAGCATTTT. Translated, it gives CSARESGTLNQPQHF.

This clonotype has ten or more counts. The chain is built from TRBV7-9 and TRBJ2-7; the D gene could be TRBD1 or TRBD2 (5 bases each). The ends were cut back, 5 bases at V and 5 bases at J, with 22 bases in the middle. This CDR3 is built from 16 residues. Germline lookup yields CDR1 SEHNR and CDR2 FQNEAQ (reference sequence). The CDR3 nucleotides are TGTGCCAGCAGCCCCGTGGCAGGGAGTCGGTCTAACGAGCAGTACTTC. Amino acid sequence: CASSPVAGSRSNEQYF.

This sequence joins TRBV12-3 or TRBV12-4 and TRBJ2-5, with TRBD2 identical over 9 bases. The ends lost 5 bases at V and 5 bases at J; junction bases unmatched: 15. The CDR3 runs to 17 residues. Written as DNA, the CDR3 is TGTGCCAGCAGTCCCATGGGGCGGGAGGGCTTGGGGGAGACCCAGTACTTC. The encoded protein is CASSPMGREGLGETQYF.

The chain couples TRBV19 to TRBJ2-1; 8 positions match TRBD1. The germline V gene has CDR1 LNHDA and CDR2 SQIVND (reference sequence). The CDR3 runs 14 residues. V shed 3 bases, J shed 8 bases, and the junction held 6 bases outside the gene matches. The DNA of the CDR3 is TGTGCCAGTAGTATGGGCCAGGGGGCGGATGAGCAGTTCTTC. Translated: CASSMGQGADEQFF.

The chain has TRBV6-1 and TRBJ1-5; D may be TRBD1 (6 bases). The germline CDR1 and CDR2 sequences are MNHNS and SASEGT. V was cut by 4 bases and J by 4 bases, with 11 bases left in between. CDR3 length equals 14 residues. CDR3 region: CASSVTQGNQPQHF. CDR3 sequence (DNA): TGTGCCAGCAGTGTAACACAGGGAAATCAGCCCCAGCATTTT.

The chain uses TRBV13 and TRBJ2-7; 11 bases agree with TRBD2. V lost 4 bases to trimming and J lost 3 bases; unmatched junction nucleotides: 2. Germline V gene sequence: CDR1 PRHDT, CDR2 FYEKMQ (reference sequence). The CDR3 runs to 14 residues. This chain's CDR3 is CASSSGLAGYEQYV. CDR3 bases: TGTGCCAGCAGCTCAGGACTAGCGGGCTACGAGCAGTACGTC.

The rearrangement links TRBV11-3 to TRBJ2-1, with D possibly matching TRBD2 (6 bases). CDR3 length: 16 residues. V shed 5 bases and J shed 5 bases, with 19 bases lying between them. From germline, CDR1 is SGHNT and CDR2 YENEEA. CDR3 bases: TGTGCCAGCAGCCCTAGGTCAGCGGGCCGACACAATGAGCAGTTCTTC. Translated: CASSPRSAGRHNEQFF.

V gene TRBV2 combines with J gene TRBJ2-5; tentative D call: TRBD2 (6 bases). V shed 4 bases and J shed 5 bases, with 14 bases lying between them. Germline V gene lookup returns CDR1 SNHLY and CDR2 FYNNEI. CDR3 size: 14 residues. The chain's CDR3 is CASSGRERGETQYF. DNA for the CDR3: TGTGCCAGCAGTGGTCGGGAGAGAGGCGAGACCCAGTACTTC.

This clonotype has only a few counts. This chain uses TRBV29-1 with TRBJ2-1; D is ambiguous. Germline V gene data show CDR1 as SQVTM and CDR2 as ANQGSEA. CDR3 length: 13 amino acids. V was cut by 4 bases and J by 0 bases, with 7 bases left in between. CDR3 sequence reads: CSVVRTSYNEQFF. The CDR3 DNA follows: TGCAGCGTTGTACGGACCTCCTACAATGAGCAGTTCTTC.

This clonotype has a handful of counts. The chain combines TRBV6-6 with TRBJ1-1; D gene unclear. Germline V gene lookup returns CDR1 MNHNY and CDR2 SVGAGI (reference sequence). This CDR3 comprises 14 residues. V was cut by 0 bases and J by 1 base, with 6 bases left in between. The CDR3 loop reads CASSYSAANTEAFF. The CDR3 nucleotides read TGTGCCAGCAGTTACTCTGCAGCGAACACTGAAGCTTTCTTT.

V and J are TRBV5-6 and TRBJ2-7; 7 bases line up with TRBD1. V lost 1 base and J lost 1; bases outside the gene matches: 8. This CDR3 region has 16 residues. The V gene's germline CDR1 is SGHDT and CDR2 YYEEEE. The CDR3 DNA reads TGTGCCAGCAGCTTGACGGCTGGGACAGTTTCCTACGAGCAGTACTTC. It encodes CASSLTAGTVSYEQYF. Drawing the rest from reference TRBV5-6 and TRBJ2-7, the complete variable domain is DAGVTQSPTHLIKTRGQQVTLRCSPKSGHDTVSWYQQALGQGPQFIFQYYEEEERQRGNFPDRFSGHQFPNYSSELNVNALLLGDSALYLCASSLTAGTVSYEQYFGPGTRLTVT.

V gene TRBV2 combines with J gene TRBJ1-2, with a weak D call TRBD1 (6 bases). The CDR3 runs 15 residues. Trimming took 5 bases from V and 4 from J, leaving 17 bases between them. CDR1 is SNHLY and CDR2 is FYNNEI in the germline V gene. Here the CDR3 DNA reads TGTGCCAGCAGTCCTTGGGGGGCCTCTGGCTATGGCTACACCTTC. This encodes CASSPWGASGYGYTF. Complete variable domain (other parts from reference TRBV2 and TRBJ1-2): EPEVTQTPSHQVTQMGQEVILRCVPISNHLYFYWYRQILGQKVEFLVSFYNNEISEKSEIFDDQFSVERPDGSNFTLKIRSTKLEDSAMYFCASSPWGASGYGYTFGSGTRLTVV.

The chain carries TRBV9 and TRBJ1-1; the match to TRBD1 covers 9 bases. The CDR3 length is 16 residues. The trim removed 3 bases at V and 2 bases at J, leaving 8 bases unmatched. The germline V gene has CDR1 SGDLS and CDR2 YYNGEE. CDR3 coding DNA: TGTGCCAGCAGCGAGACAGGGGGGAAGACCAACACTGAAGCTTTCTTT. Amino acid sequence: CASSETGGKTNTEAFF.

This clonotype turned up a few times. The chain is built from TRBV20-1 and TRBJ2-1; TRBD2 aligns across 8 bases. The germline V gene encodes CDR1 DFQATT and CDR2 SNEGSKA (reference sequence). V lost 5 bases, J lost 0 bases, and 6 bases stayed unmatched. The CDR3 is 15 residues long. In DNA, the CDR3 is TGCAGTGCTGAAACCGGGACTAGCTCCTACAATGAGCAGTTCTTC. Its translation is CSAETGTSSYNEQFF.

J is TRBJ2-3 and V is TRBV9, with 10 positions matching TRBD2. Germline V gives CDR1 SGDLS, CDR2 YYNGEE. The CDR3 extends over 18 amino acids. V gave up 0 bases and J gave up 3 bases; unmatched junction bases: 10. CDR3 DNA sequence: TGTGCCAGCAGCGTAGTAGGGCTAGCGGGAGCGGGTACAGATACGCAGTATTTT. Amino acids: CASSVVGLAGAGTDTQYF.

Here the CDR3 reads CASSFRGGNQPQHF. CDR3 DNA sequence: TGTGCCAGCAGTTTTCGGGGGGGCAATCAGCCCCAGCATTTT. This sequence joins TRBV28 and TRBJ1-5, with D maybe TRBD1 (5 bases). This CDR3 spans 14 amino acids. V shed 3 bases and J shed 2 bases, with 8 bases lying between them. Germline loops: CDR1 MDHEN, CDR2 SYDVKM.

The V gene is TRBV20-1, the J gene TRBJ2-7; TRBD1 matches at 9 bases. Germline V gene lookup returns CDR1 DFQATT and CDR2 SNEGSKA (reference sequence). This CDR3 comprises 13 residues. J lost 3 bases, V lost 6 bases, and 6 bases had no gene match. CDR3 coding DNA: TGCAGTGCCCCGGGACAGGGCGACTACGAGCAGTACTTC. Protein sequence: CSAPGQGDYEQYF.

Points on this clonotype: This clone may be a read error of a much larger clone one base away. This chain connects TRBV25-1 to TRBJ1-2; D uncertain. The CDR3 is 13 amino acids. Germline lookup yields CDR1 MGHDK and CDR2 SYGVNS. CDR3 DNA: TGTGCCGGCAGTGTGGGCGGGATCGTTGGCTACACCTTC. As protein: CAGSVGGIVGYTF.

This clonotype is labeled medium-sized. This rearrangement joins TRBV4-1 to TRBJ2-3; D is uncertain. The CDR3 extends over 12 amino acids. Trimming cost V 5 bases and J 3 bases, with 6 bases left between them. Germline lookup yields CDR1 MGHRA and CDR2 YSYEKL. Written as DNA, the CDR3 is TGCGCCAGCAGCTATGGAACAGATACGCAGTATTTT. It codes for CASSYGTDTQYF.

This clonotype has a handful of counts. This chain connects TRBV2 to TRBJ2-1; 10 bases match TRBD1. CDR3 length equals 15 residues. CDR1 and CDR2 from the germline V gene are SNHLY and FYNNEI. V was pared by 9 bases and J by 1 base, with 6 bases of the junction left unmatched. The CDR3 DNA sequence: TGTGCCAGACCGCCGGGACAGGGGTCCTACAATGAGCAGTTCTTC. As protein: CARPPGQGSYNEQFF.